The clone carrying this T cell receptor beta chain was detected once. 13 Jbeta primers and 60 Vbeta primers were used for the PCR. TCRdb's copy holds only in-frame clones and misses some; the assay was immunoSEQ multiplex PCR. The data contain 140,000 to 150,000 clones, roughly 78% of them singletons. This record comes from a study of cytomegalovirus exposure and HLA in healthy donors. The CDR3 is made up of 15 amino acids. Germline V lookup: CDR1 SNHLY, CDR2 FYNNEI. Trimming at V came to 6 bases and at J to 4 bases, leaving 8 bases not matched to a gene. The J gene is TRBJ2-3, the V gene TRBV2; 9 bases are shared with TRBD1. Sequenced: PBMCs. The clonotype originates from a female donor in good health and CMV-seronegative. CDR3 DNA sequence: TGTGCCAGCAGCCTCGGGACAGGGCCATCAGATACGCAGTATTTT. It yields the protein CASSLGTGPSDTQYF.